The clone carrying this T cell receptor beta chain came up many times. Antigen specificity is unknown. This sample stems from a study of tumor and adjacent non-tumor tissue in lung cancer. The wider study: Stage I to III disease affected ten to eleven men and about 5 women aged about 31 to 76. On average, productive TCRbeta reads reached about 4.2 million per sample. Broader study findings: Tumor tissue had significantly higher TCR diversity than normal lung. Higher tumor TCR diversity was associated with shorter survival.

A modified ARM-PCR protocol with three rounds of nested PCR amplified TCRbeta. One entry per CDR3 protein, called by TCRdb with MiXCR from the multiplex PCR reads. The sample lists some 100,000 distinct CDR3 sequences, 65% occurring once. V lost 3 bases, J lost 0 bases, and 9 bases stayed unmatched. CDR3 length: 17 residues. The germline CDR1 and CDR2 sequences are MGHRA and YSYEKL. This sample's RNA came from whole unsorted tissue. This non-tumor lung sample came from over 3 cm beyond the tumor edge. The chain has TRBV4-1 and TRBJ2-3; TRBD2 agrees at 7 bases. This clonotype was obtained from a man aged 30 to 39 with non-small cell lung cancer. Material for sequencing was distant non-tumor lung tissue. CDR3 in amino acids: CASSQDRRGMSTDTQYF. In DNA, the CDR3 is TGCGCCAGCAGCCAGGATCGGCGGGGGATGAGCACAGATACGCAGTATTTT.